The sequence of this T cell receptor beta chain was determined in a study of blood T cell repertoires in COVID-19. About the study: From T cells, B-cell-depleted T cells, or PBMCs came the material, which was cDNA or gDNA.

Germline V gives CDR1 MNHNS, CDR2 SASEGT. CDR3 size: 14 residues. With 2 bases removed from V and 2 bases from J, the gap between germline ends came to 10 bases. Original handling: Amplifying reference gene primers gave estimates of nucleated cell counts. Using immunoSEQ multiplex PCR, the repertoire was profiled, and TCRdb retains in-frame clones only, with some absent. V and J calls and clone size follow that table, whereas D and trimming were derived from the DNA. This table holds around 95,000 clones, about 90% found once. The gene calls are TRBV6-1 and TRBJ2-7, with D perhaps matching TRBD1 (5 bases). What was sequenced was peripheral blood. This clonotype was obtained from a human donor in a cohort sampled during active COVID-19. CDR3 DNA: TGTGCCAGCAGTGAATTGGGGCTTACCTACGAGCAGTACTTC. Translated: CASSELGLTYEQYF.